This T cell receptor beta chain stems from a study of blood T cell repertoires in COVID-19 (dated by TCRdb to the early 2020s). Regarding the research as a whole: Samples from collaborators originated in the United States, Italy and Spain and spanned both the acute and convalescent phases of COVID-19. The samples were drawn from the first 160 participants of the ongoing ImmuneRACE study and from over 950 subjects provided by 6 global collaborators. Subjects who had been exposed to COVID-19, were actively infected with it, or had recovered from it provided the deeply sampled blood TCRbeta repertoires that made up the dataset. The repertoires were released in a freely available public database intended as a resource for research on the immune response to SARS-CoV-2. The prospective study material was composed of cDNA or gDNA derived from T cells, B-cell-depleted T cells, or PBMCs. A de-identified subject ID, COVID-19 status, age in years and sex were almost always included in the sample metadata. HLA class I and class II types, where available, came from metadata supplied by the sample provider rather than from assay-based typing.

Counted from cysteine to phenylalanine, this CDR3 has 14 amino acids. Only the CDR3 DNA stays, 42 bases, in frame from base 1. Looking up the germline V gene yields CDR1 MDHEN and CDR2 SYDVKM. Germline trimming: 4 bases from V, 7 bases from J; junction bases outside gene matches: 10. Each collaborating institution followed its own protocols to collect whole blood in K2EDTA tubes. For TCRbeta analysis, collaborators shipped samples in one of three forms: frozen whole blood, isolated PBMCs, or DNA extracted from either of those sample types. What the authors observed across the whole study: How much clinical and demographic metadata was included differed by source and by participant, and the metadata was provided uncurated.

Worth noting for this clone: Its antigen is currently not known. It has no much larger one-base neighbor in the sample; base qualities were not kept.

TCRbeta CDR3 regions were amplified from genomic DNA by means of the immunoSEQ Assay, a bias-controlled multiplex PCR. Processing in the source paper ran as follows. Nucleated cell counts per sample were estimated from amplification of reference gene primers within the assay. To quantify the absolute abundance of each unique TCRbeta CDR3 rearrangement, sequence reads were collapsed and filtered. For each sample, productive Simpson clonality was calculated as the square root of Simpson's diversity index across productive rearrangements. This immuneACCESS table, as held by TCRdb, lists in-frame sequences with V and J called but not all clones. Of the missing ones, under half trace to an unresolved V gene in checked studies; the others have no known cause. Clone size and the V and J calls come from that table; the DNA yielded D and trimming. The sample contains fewer than 250,000 clones, around 80% of them found a single time. In total, the top ten clones hold around an eighth of the sample.

Sequencing input: peripheral blood. This clonotype originated in a woman aged 50 to 60 with acute or convalescent COVID-19. The sequence links TRBV28 to TRBJ2-7; 7 junctional bases match TRBD1. The CDR3 here reads CASSSGYRGWEQYF. The base sequence is TGTGCCAGCAGTTCCGGATACAGGGGTTGGGAGCAGTACTTC.